The 7 T cell receptor beta chains below come from one sample, sequenced in a study of Graves' ophthalmopathy and Graves' hyperthyroidism. Beta-chain TCR CDR3 regions were amplified from RNA transcripts. HTBI primers were employed in first-round RT-PCR, then a second-round multiplex PCR followed. In TCRdb, the multiplex PCR reads were re-called with MiXCR into one record per CDR3 protein. Here the sample spans some 350,000 distinct CDR3 sequences, about 18% being singletons. Sequenced input: peripheral blood. These receptors were taken from an adult woman with stable Graves' hyperthyroidism.

This clonotype was seen a few times. The chain couples TRBV11-2 to TRBJ2-5; D is uncertain. V lost 3 bases, J lost 13 bases, and 18 bases lay in between. Per the germline V gene, CDR1 is SGHAT and CDR2 is FQNNGV. The CDR3 sequence is 13 residues long. Written as DNA, the CDR3 is TGTGCCAGCAGCTTGTCCAGTCTCGAGGCTATGTACTTC. Amino acids: CASSLSSLEAMYF.

This clonotype was detected ten times or more. The V call is TRBV12-3 or TRBV12-4, the J call TRBJ2-7; 8 bases align to TRBD2. The CDR3 is made up of 14 amino acids. V trimming: 3 bases; J trimming: 1 base; junction bases outside the gene matches: 2. The CDR3 region is CASSFSGKSYEQYF. The CDR3 DNA reads TGTGCCAGCAGTTTTAGCGGGAAATCCTACGAGCAGTACTTC.

This clonotype was counted at least ten times. The chain links TRBV11-1 to TRBJ1-3; no reliable D call. The V end lost 1 base, the J end lost 0 bases, and 13 bases lay between the germline ends. The CDR3 runs 17 residues. The V gene's germline CDR1 is SGHAT and CDR2 FQDESV (reference sequence). The CDR3 sequence is CASSLERFFSSGNTIYF. The DNA for the CDR3 is TGTGCCAGCAGCTTAGAGCGGTTCTTTAGCTCTGGAAACACCATATATTTT.

This clonotype was picked up many times. V usage is TRBV6-1 and J usage is TRBJ2-7; tentatively, D is TRBD2 (5 bases). Germline V CDR1 and CDR2: MNHNS, SASEGT. Trimming removed 6 bases from V and 0 bases from J, with 18 bases in between. The CDR3 spans 16 residues. The CDR3 nucleotides read TGTGCCAGCAGGGACTTCGGAGGTGGAAGCTCCTACGAGCAGTACTTC. Protein product: CASRDFGGGSSYEQYF.

The sample holds many counts of this clonotype. The chain recombines TRBV12-3 or TRBV12-4 with TRBJ1-3; D is possibly TRBD1 (5 bases). The CDR3 contains 17 residues. V was clipped by 7 bases and J by 6 bases, with 25 bases between them. The CDR3 nucleotides read TGTGCCAGCACTACCGTGAGACAGCTCTCCGTTTCAAACACCATATATTTT. This translates into CASTTVRQLSVSNTIYF.

In this sample, this clonotype turned up many times. V usage is TRBV28 and J usage is TRBJ2-7; possibly TRBD2 for D (5 bases). Germline V lookup: CDR1 MDHEN, CDR2 SYDVKM. The CDR3 runs to 15 residues. V lost 1 base to trimming and J lost 2 bases, with 12 bases between them. In DNA, the CDR3 is TGTGCCAGCAGTTTATTGGCTAGCCGACCCTACGAGCAGTACTTC. It encodes CASSLLASRPYEQYF.

This clonotype was recorded many times. The V and J genes are TRBV11-2 and TRBJ2-5; 9 positions match TRBD1. The length of the CDR3 is 14 residues. Germline trimming cut 5 bases from V and 9 bases from J; bases unmatched to any gene: 10. Germline CDR1 is SGHAT and CDR2 is FQNNGV. CDR3 amino acids: CASSRDRASGAQYF. In DNA, the CDR3 is TGTGCCAGCAGCCGGGACAGGGCCTCCGGTGCCCAGTACTTC.